The entry below describes one T cell receptor beta chain. This entry belongs to a study of blood T cell repertoires in COVID-19. Whole-study context: Researchers got acute and convalescent COVID-19 samples from the United States, Italy and Spain. T cells, B-cell-depleted T cells, or PBMCs provided the cDNA or gDNA that served as material.

The trim removed 10 bases at V and 1 base at J, leaving 4 bases unmatched. Germline V gene lookup returns CDR1 MDHEN and CDR2 SYDVKM. The CDR3 loop spans 13 amino acids. Authors' analysis steps: It was from reference gene primer amplification that nucleated cell counts were estimated. This table comes from immunoSEQ multiplex PCR, and its TCRdb copy is limited to in-frame clones, with some not included. For V, J and clone size, that table is used; D and trimming come from the DNA. This sample yields approximately 210,000 clones, of which 75% to 90% are seen a single time; 5.1% belongs to the top ten.

J is TRBJ2-5 and V is TRBV28, with 9 bases lining up with TRBD1. Sequencing was performed on peripheral blood. The receptor's source is a human donor in a cohort sampled during active COVID-19. The CDR3 bases are TGTGCCACCGGACAGGGGCGCCAAGAGACCCAGTACTTC. This codes for CATGQGRQETQYF.